These 20 T cell receptor beta chains originate from one sample sequenced in a study of blood T cell repertoires in COVID-19 (dated by TCRdb to the early 2020s). Preparation of the library involved the immunoSEQ multiplex PCR assay. TCRdb re-hosts the immuneACCESS table, in-frame sequences only. Its copies lack some clones; in the studies checked, an unresolved V gene accounts for under half of them, and the cause for the rest is not known. Within this sample are hundreds of thousands of clones, with about 89% of them counted one time only. Of the sample, approximately 5.5% is held by the ten largest clones. Material: PBMCs or T cells enriched from blood (not recorded which). Receptors originate from a man in his sixties who had recovered from COVID-19.

The V and J genes are TRBV4-1 and TRBJ1-4; 7 nucleotides align to TRBD1. Trimming took 2 bases from V and 8 from J; bases not matched to a gene: 8. CDR1 MGHRA and CDR2 YSYEKL come from the germline V gene. The CDR3 contains 15 residues. CDR3 loop: CASSQFGQEEEKLFF. DNA of the CDR3: TGCGCCAGCAGCCAATTTGGACAGGAGGAAGAAAAACTGTTTTTT.

The chain has TRBV7-2 and TRBJ2-7, with 7 bases lining up with TRBD1. V was clipped by 1 base and J by 2 bases; unmatched bases: 2. CDR1 is SGHTA and CDR2 is FQGNSA in the germline V gene. The CDR3 has 14 residues. The DNA for the CDR3 is TGTGCCAGCAGCTTAGAAACAGGGGCCTACGAGCAGTACTTC. It encodes CASSLETGAYEQYF.

The genes are TRBV7-9 and TRBJ1-2, with TRBD1 matching over 10 bases. CDR3 length: 19 amino acids. Germline CDR1 and CDR2: SEHNR and FQNEAQ (reference sequence). The ends lost 5 bases at V and 8 bases at J; junction bases unmatched: 23. This CDR3 reads CASSRDRGAPPSGLEGYTF. The CDR3 DNA reads TGTGCCAGCAGCCGGGACAGGGGCGCCCCCCCGAGTGGGTTGGAAGGCTACACCTTC.

V and J are TRBV24-1 and TRBJ2-7, with D perhaps TRBD1 (5 bases). This CDR3 is built from 17 residues. Trimming took off 12 bases at V and 6 bases at J, with 32 bases between the two ends. CDR1 is KGHDR, CDR2 SFDVKD, per germline. The chain's CDR3 is CADLGLPSRSVLSEQYF. DNA for the CDR3: TGTGCCGACCTGGGGCTTCCAAGCCGGTCAGTTCTTTCCGAGCAGTACTTC.

This chain connects TRBV18 to TRBJ2-5; 8 bases agree with TRBD1. V lost 2 bases, J lost 5 bases, and 7 bases stayed unmatched. CDR1 is KGHSH, CDR2 LQKENI, per germline. CDR3 size: 15 residues. This chain's CDR3 is CASSPAGTGPETQYF. The CDR3 nucleotides read TGTGCCAGCTCACCAGCCGGGACAGGTCCCGAGACCCAGTACTTC.

The chain links TRBV5-1 to TRBJ2-3; 7 bases fit TRBD2. In germline, CDR1 is SGHRS, CDR2 YFSETQ. J lost 2 bases, V lost 2 bases, and 5 bases had no gene match. This CDR3 is built from 15 residues. The CDR3 is CASSFGAGYTDTQYF. The CDR3 DNA sequence: TGCGCCAGCAGCTTCGGAGCGGGATACACAGATACGCAGTATTTT.

This chain joins TRBV7-9 and TRBJ2-1; TRBD1 aligns across 7 bases. V was clipped by 6 bases and J by 6 bases; unmatched bases: 8. Germline CDR1 and CDR2: SEHNR and FQNEAQ (reference sequence). The CDR3 has 14 residues. This CDR3 reads CASSFNRGTNEQFF. The CDR3 DNA reads as TGTGCCAGCAGTTTCAACAGGGGAACCAATGAGCAGTTCTTC.

The chain couples TRBV4-3 to TRBJ2-1; possibly TRBD1 for D (6 bases). This CDR3 is 14 amino acids long. Germline V lookup: CDR1 LGHNA, CDR2 YSLEER. V was cut by 3 bases and J by 2 bases, with 8 bases left in between. CDR3 in amino acids: CASSQDSTYNEQFF. In DNA form, the CDR3 reads TGCGCCAGCAGCCAGGACAGTACCTACAATGAGCAGTTCTTC.

CDR3 bases: TGTGCCAGTAGTATGTCCGGGTACGAGCAGTACTTC. Protein product: CASSMSGYEQYF. V usage is TRBV19 and J usage is TRBJ2-7, with D unresolved. Looked up from germline, CDR1 is LNHDA and CDR2 is SQIVND (reference sequence). The CDR3 extends over 12 amino acids. Trimming took 3 bases from V and 4 from J, leaving 7 bases between them.

The chain links TRBV11-1 to TRBJ1-6; 9 bases line up with TRBD1. Trimming took 5 bases from V and 9 from J; bases not matched to a gene: 5. The germline gives CDR1 SGHAT, CDR2 FQDESV (reference sequence). This CDR3 has 14 residues. CDR3 coding DNA: TGTGCCAGCAGCCCCGGGGACAGGGCTTCACCCCTCCACTTT. This translates into CASSPGDRASPLHF.

The J gene is TRBJ2-3, the V gene TRBV7-9, with D tentatively TRBD1 (5 bases). Trimming removed 7 bases at V and 1 base at J, with 30 bases between. Looked up from germline, CDR1 is SEHNR and CDR2 is FQNEAQ (reference sequence). The CDR3 has 20 amino acids. CDR3 loop: CASTQSRGSGDALGTDTQYF. In DNA, the CDR3 is TGTGCCAGCACCCAATCTAGGGGTTCGGGCGATGCTTTGGGCACAGATACGCAGTATTTT.

This chain's CDR3 is CASAGTRNEKLFF. The CDR3, as DNA: TGTGCCAGCGCCGGGACACGGAATGAAAAACTGTTTTTT. The chain links TRBV6-5 to TRBJ1-4, with D possibly matching TRBD1 (6 bases). The ends were cut back, 8 bases at V and 5 bases at J, with 12 bases in the middle. The CDR3 has 13 amino acids. Germline assignment: CDR1 MNHEY and CDR2 SVGAGI.

The rearrangement uses TRBV5-1 and TRBJ1-5, with unresolved D. The V end was cut by 0 bases, the J end by 3 bases, with 4 bases between. The CDR3 length is 13 residues. Germline loops: CDR1 SGHRS, CDR2 YFSETQ. The CDR3 reads CASSLELNQPQHF. In DNA form, the CDR3 reads TGCGCCAGCAGCTTGGAGCTCAATCAGCCCCAGCATTTT.

The genes are TRBV27 and TRBJ2-5; a weak D match, TRBD1 (6 bases). From germline, CDR1 is MNHEY and CDR2 SMNVEV (reference sequence). CDR3 length: 14 residues. The V and J ends lost 3 bases and 6 bases respectively, with 14 bases between them. DNA for the CDR3: TGTGCCAGCAGTTTTCTGGGGGCTGCAAAGACCCAGTACTTC. It codes for CASSFLGAAKTQYF.

V gene TRBV5-1 combines with J gene TRBJ1-1; no clear D. The ends were cut back, 0 bases at V and 5 bases at J, with 11 bases in the middle. The germline V gene has CDR1 SGHRS and CDR2 YFSETQ. The CDR3 consists of 14 residues. The DNA for the CDR3 is TGCGCCAGCAGCTTGGGGGGAGCGACGACTGAAGCTTTCTTT. Translation gives CASSLGGATTEAFF.

The rearrangement joins TRBV27 to TRBJ2-2, with 7 bases lining up with TRBD2. Germline CDR1 reads MNHEY; CDR2 reads SMNVEV (reference sequence). The CDR3 length is 17 residues. Trimming took 7 bases from V and 0 from J; bases not matched to a gene: 11. The CDR3 loop is CASTQGGDTANTGELFF. In DNA form, the CDR3 reads TGTGCCAGCACCCAGGGAGGGGATACCGCGAACACCGGGGAGCTGTTTTTT.

In nucleotides, the CDR3 is TGTGCCAGCAATCCTAGCGGGAGGATCCACGAGCAGTACTTC. Its translation: CASNPSGRIHEQYF. The gene calls are TRBV28 and TRBJ2-7; 11 bases are shared with TRBD2. Germline CDR1 MDHEN, CDR2 SYDVKM. This CDR3 is 14 amino acids long. The junction had 7 bases not matched to a gene; V was cut back by 7 bases and J by 5 bases.

This clone was recorded only once. The V gene is TRBV24-1, the J gene TRBJ1-4; no clear D. Germline V CDR1 and CDR2: KGHDR, SFDVKD. The length of the CDR3 is 14 residues. V lost 3 bases to trimming and J lost 4 bases, with 8 bases between them. CDR3 bases: TGTGCCACCAGTGATCCCCGTATTAATGAAAAACTGTTTTTT. Translation gives CATSDPRINEKLFF.

The chain carries TRBV6-5 and TRBJ2-6; no reliable D call. Trimming took 6 bases from V and 2 from J, leaving 5 bases between them. The CDR3 covers 13 residues. The germline V gene has CDR1 MNHEY and CDR2 SVGAGI. CDR3 coding DNA: TGTGCCAGCAGCCCGGCTGGGGCCAACGTCCTGACTTTC. It translates to CASSPAGANVLTF.

This clone appeared once. The CDR3 protein is CASSPLPRDSYGYTF. In nucleotides, the CDR3 is TGTGCCAGCAGCCCCCTACCCCGGGACAGCTATGGCTACACCTTC. This chain uses TRBV7-2 with TRBJ1-2, with 7 bases matching TRBD1. CDR1 is SGHTA, CDR2 FQGNSA, per germline. The CDR3 is made up of 15 amino acids. V was clipped by 5 bases and J by 4 bases; unmatched bases: 10.